This is a list of T cell receptor beta chains from one sample in a study of shared clonotypes between healthy human individuals. Clones were sequenced by immunoSEQ multiplex PCR, and TCRdb holds only the in-frame ones, with some missing. The sample has around 2,100,000 clones, approximately 94% seen once. Specimen: naive CD8+ T cells sorted from blood. The source of these receptors is a man aged 18-30 years in good health. Both conserved end residues are part of each CDR3. The D gene is left open where the match is weak. Size tells how often a clone was seen (once, few, many) or the class of an expanded clone, and some rows leave it out.

J gene | clone size | V gene | D gene | CDR3 DNA | CDR3 protein
TRBJ2-7 | - | TRBV7-3 | - | TGTGCCAGCAGCCGCTATGGAGGGGAGGACGAGCAGTACTTC | CASSRYGGEDEQYF
TRBJ2-7 | - | TRBV2 | TRBD2 | TGTGCCAGCACTTGGACTAGCGGGTCCTACGAGCAGTACTTC | CASTWTSGSYEQYF
TRBJ2-3 | - | TRBV30 | TRBD1 | TGTGCCTGGATCCCGGGACAGGGGGCCGCAGATACGCAGTATTTT | CAWIPGQGAADTQYF
TRBJ2-7 | - | TRBV27 | TRBD2 | TGTGCCAGCAGTTTATCGACTAGCGGGACCTCCGAGCAGTACTTC | CASSLSTSGTSEQYF
TRBJ1-1 | few | TRBV7-7 | - | TGTGCTAGCAGCTATTACCTGGACAGTGAAGCTTTCTTT | CASSYYLDSEAFF
TRBJ1-2 | - | TRBV28 | - | TGTGCCAGCAGTTTTAGGAAGGGGTCGATCTATGGCTACACCTTC | CASSFRKGSIYGYTF
TRBJ2-7 | few | TRBV5-6 | TRBD1 | TGTGCCAGCAGCTCCGGGACAGCCTACGAGCAGTACTTC | CASSSGTAYEQYF
TRBJ1-1 | - | TRBV5-1 | - | TGCGCCAGCAGCTTGGCCGGGGATAACACTGAAGCTTTCTTT | CASSLAGDNTEAFF
TRBJ1-1 | - | TRBV6-5 | - | TGTGCCAGCAGTTCTTTCCCAGGGGAAACTGAAGCTTTCTTT | CASSSFPGETEAFF
TRBJ1-4 | - | TRBV27 | TRBD1 | TGTGCCAGCAGTTTTGCCGGGACAGGGGGTGAAAAACTGTTTTTT | CASSFAGTGGEKLFF
TRBJ2-2 | - | TRBV4-3 | - | TGCGCCAGCAGCCAGGGGCTGAACACCGGGGAGCTGTTTTTT | CASSQGLNTGELFF
TRBJ1-1 | - | TRBV5-6 | - | TGTGCCAGCAGCTTCTCAGGGTCAGACACTGAAGCTTTCTTT | CASSFSGSDTEAFF
TRBJ2-7 | - | TRBV6-5 | - | TGTGCCAGCAGTTACTCGGGGGGCGGGGAGCAGTACTTC | CASSYSGGGEQYF
TRBJ2-2 | - | TRBV7-9 | TRBD1 | TGTGCCAGCAGCTTCGGACAGGGTTTTATAGCCGGGGAGCTGTTTTTT | CASSFGQGFIAGELFF
TRBJ2-7 | - | TRBV10-2 | - | TGCGCCAGCAGTGAGTCCGACTGGGGGTACGAGCAGTACTTC | CASSESDWGYEQYF
TRBJ2-7 | - | TRBV4-1 | TRBD1 | TGCGCCAGCAGCCAAGATGCCGAGACAGGGGGCTCCTACGAGCAGTACTTC | CASSQDAETGGSYEQYF
TRBJ2-7 | - | TRBV2 | - | TGTGCCAGCAGTGAGGCAGGGATAGCCTACGAGCAGTACTTC | CASSEAGIAYEQYF
TRBJ1-5 | - | TRBV28 | TRBD1 | TGTGCCAGCGGATTCATGGGACAGGGAAGCAATCAGCCCCAGCATTTT | CASGFMGQGSNQPQHF
TRBJ1-5 | - | TRBV5-1 | - | TGCGCCAGCAGCTTGGATCCGTTTAATCAGCCCCAGCATTTT | CASSLDPFNQPQHF
TRBJ2-1 | once | TRBV10-3 | TRBD1 | TGTGCCATCAGTGAGGACAGGGTCTACAATGAGCAGTTCTTC | CAISEDRVYNEQFF
TRBJ2-3 | - | TRBV27 | TRBD2 | TGTGCCAGCAGTTTAGCGCTAGCGGGGGGGACAGATACGCAGTATTTT | CASSLALAGGTDTQYF
TRBJ1-2 | once | TRBV5-6 | - | TGTGCCAGCAGCTTATGGGGCGGCTATGGCTACACCTTC | CASSLWGGYGYTF
TRBJ1-1 | - | TRBV7-9 | - | TGTGCAGGTGGGTTGGACACTGAAGCTTTCTTT | CAGGLDTEAFF
TRBJ1-1 | - | TRBV19 | - | TGTGCCAGTAGTATAGCCTCAGGACGGTTAGAAGCTTTCTTT | CASSIASGRLEAFF
TRBJ1-4 | - | TRBV6-1 | TRBD1 | TGTGCCAGCACCCAAACGGGGACAGATGAAAAACTGTTTTTT | CASTQTGTDEKLFF
TRBJ2-7 | - | TRBV10-3 | - | TGTGCCATCAGTGTTGCCGAGAGCTACGAGCAGTACTTC | CAISVAESYEQYF
TRBJ2-7 | - | TRBV19 | - | TGTGCCAGTAGTTACAGGGTAAGCTCCTACGAGCAGTACTTC | CASSYRVSSYEQYF
TRBJ2-7 | few | TRBV7-9 | - | TGTGCCAGCAGCCTTGGTGGTGGGGGCGAGCAGTACTTC | CASSLGGGGEQYF
TRBJ2-3 | - | TRBV27 | TRBD1 | TGTGCCAGCAGTTGGGACAGGGGGCGTTTCACAGATACGCAGTATTTT | CASSWDRGRFTDTQYF
TRBJ1-4 | - | TRBV7-7 | - | TGTGCTAGCAGCTCGGGACAACGTAGCGAATATTCTAAACTGTTTTTT | CASSSGQRSEYSKLFF
TRBJ2-5 | - | TRBV4-1 | - | TGCGCCAGCAGCCAAGACCCCAGTTCTTCCGAGACCCAGTACTTC | CASSQDPSSSETQYF
TRBJ2-1 | - | TRBV7-9 | TRBD2 | TGTGCCAGCAGCTTAGGTAGCGGGGGGATCTACAATGAGCAGTTCTTC | CASSLGSGGIYNEQFF
TRBJ2-3 | - | TRBV27 | - | TGTGCCAGCAGTAACCCCCCGGTACTCACAGATACGCAGTATTTT | CASSNPPVLTDTQYF
TRBJ2-6 | once | TRBV4-1 | - | TGCGCCAGCAGCCTTGGAGGAGGGTCTGGGGCCAACGTCCTGACTTTC | CASSLGGGSGANVLTF
TRBJ2-7 | - | TRBV7-9 | TRBD1 | TGTGCCAGCAGCTTAGGCCCCGGGACAGGGGACCTCGAGCAGTACTTC | CASSLGPGTGDLEQYF
TRBJ2-7 | - | TRBV29-1 | - | TGCAGCGCCCAGGCGGTCTCCCACTACGAGCAGTACTTC | CSAQAVSHYEQYF
TRBJ2-7 | - | TRBV7-2 | - | TGTGCCAGCAGCTTAGTTTCGGGGGACGCCTACGAGCAGTACTTC | CASSLVSGDAYEQYF
TRBJ2-7 | - | TRBV4-2 | TRBD2 | TGTGCCAGCAGCCAAGAATCAGTTAGCGGGGGGTTCTACGAGCAGTACTTC | CASSQESVSGGFYEQYF
TRBJ2-7 | - | TRBV5-8 | TRBD1 | TGTGCCAGCAGCTGGGACTTCGGGACAGGGAAGGACGAGCAGTACTTC | CASSWDFGTGKDEQYF
TRBJ2-7 | - | TRBV28 | - | TGTGCCAGTGGAATTGCCTACGAGCAGTACTTC | CASGIAYEQYF
TRBJ2-5 | - | TRBV11-2 | - | TGTGCCAGCAGCTTACCTCCCCAGGGGGGAGAGACCCAGTACTTC | CASSLPPQGGETQYF
TRBJ2-5 | - | TRBV5-4 | - | TGTGCCAGCAGCTTCGAAGGGGCACCTCAAGAGACCCAGTACTTC | CASSFEGAPQETQYF
TRBJ2-7 | - | TRBV10-3 | TRBD2 | TGTGCCATCAGTGAGTCGTTGGTAGCGGGAGGCCTAAGCTCCTACGAGCAGTACTTC | CAISESLVAGGLSSYEQYF
TRBJ1-1 | - | TRBV7-9 | - | TGTGCCAGCAGCTTACTGGGTATCAACACTGAAGCTTTCTTT | CASSLLGINTEAFF
TRBJ1-1 | - | TRBV27 | TRBD1 | TGTGCCAGCAGTCGGACAGGGGCGGTAACTGAAGCTTTCTTT | CASSRTGAVTEAFF
TRBJ2-5 | few | TRBV6-4 | - | TGTGCCAGCAGGGGGGGGCACCAAGAGACCCAGTACTTC | CASRGGHQETQYF
TRBJ2-1 | - | TRBV27 | TRBD1 | TGTGCCAGCAGTTCCCGACAGGGGGTCCACAATGAGCAGTTCTTC | CASSSRQGVHNEQFF